This TCR beta chain was captured in a study of cytomegalovirus exposure and HLA in healthy donors. Primers for the PCR totalled 60 Vbeta and 13 Jbeta. Produced via immunoSEQ multiplex PCR; TCRdb's table is partial and in-frame only. The top ten hold about 16% of the sample, which has more than 95,000 clones, approximately 76% seen once. Trimming shortened V by 3 bases and J by 4 bases, and 19 bases separated the two germline ends. CDR3 length: 17 amino acids. Germline CDR1 is SGHNT and CDR2 is YYREEE (reference sequence). Points on this clone: The antigen remains unidentified.

Study conclusions and caveats: TCR beta V segments were, for the most part, productive about 87% or about 30% of the time in an earlier analysis. A later analysis reportedly identified an Asian-associated ancestry cluster as carrying fewer N-insertions than the 666-donor mean.

The origin of this receptor is a man in his fifties or sixties in good health and CMV-seropositive. The genes are TRBV5-4 and TRBJ2-2; maybe TRBD2 (7 bases). Sequenced material: PBMCs. DNA of the CDR3: TGTGCCAGCAGCTGGACAGCGGGGCGTAGATTCACCGGGGAGCTGTTTTTT. Its translation is CASSWTAGRRFTGELFF. Supplemented by reference TRBV5-4 and TRBJ2-2, the full variable domain reads ETGVTQSPTHLIKTRGQQVTLRCSSQSGHNTVSWYQQALGQGPQFIFQYYREEENGRGNFPPRFSGLQFPNYSSELNVNALELDDSALYLCASSWTAGRRFTGELFFGEGSRLTVL.